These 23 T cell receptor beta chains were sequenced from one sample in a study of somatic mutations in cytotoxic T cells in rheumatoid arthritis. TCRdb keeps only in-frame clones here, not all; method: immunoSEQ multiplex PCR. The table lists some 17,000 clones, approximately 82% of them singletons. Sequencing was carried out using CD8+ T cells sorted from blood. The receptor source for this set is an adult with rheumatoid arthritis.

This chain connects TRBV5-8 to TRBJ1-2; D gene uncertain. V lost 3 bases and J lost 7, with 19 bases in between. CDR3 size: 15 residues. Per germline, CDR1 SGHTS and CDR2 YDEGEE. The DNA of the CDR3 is TGTGCCAGCAGCTCCCCCGGGTCTCAAAGCCCTGGCTACACCTTC. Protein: CASSSPGSQSPGYTF.

CDR3 loop: CASSPRAASYEQYF. CDR3 DNA: TGTGCCAGCAGTCCTCGGGCAGCTTCCTACGAGCAGTACTTC. V gene TRBV27 combines with J gene TRBJ2-7; D is uncertain. The CDR3 consists of 14 residues. Germline loops: CDR1 MNHEY, CDR2 SMNVEV (reference sequence). Trimming took off 5 bases at V and 1 base at J, with 12 bases between the two ends.

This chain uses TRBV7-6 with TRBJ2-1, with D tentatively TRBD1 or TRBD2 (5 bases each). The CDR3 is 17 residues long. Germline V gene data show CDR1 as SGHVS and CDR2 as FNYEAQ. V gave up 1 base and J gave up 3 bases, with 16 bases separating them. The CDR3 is CASSLVLAGAIYNEQFF. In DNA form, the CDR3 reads TGTGCCAGCAGCTTAGTCCTAGCCGGGGCTATCTACAATGAGCAGTTCTTC.

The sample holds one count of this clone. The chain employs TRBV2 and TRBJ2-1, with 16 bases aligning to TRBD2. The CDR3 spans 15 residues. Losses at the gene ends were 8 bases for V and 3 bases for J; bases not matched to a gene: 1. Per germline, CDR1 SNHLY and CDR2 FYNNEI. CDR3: CASGTSGRVYNEQFF. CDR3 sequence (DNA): TGTGCCAGCGGGACTAGCGGGAGGGTCTACAATGAGCAGTTCTTC. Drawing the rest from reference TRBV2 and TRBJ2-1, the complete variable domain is EPEVTQTPSHQVTQMGQEVILRCVPISNHLYFYWYRQILGQKVEFLVSFYNNEISEKSEIFDDQFSVERPDGSNFTLKIRSTKLEDSAMYFCASGTSGRVYNEQFFGPGTRLTVL.

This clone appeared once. CDR3 DNA sequence: TGTGCCAGCAGCTTCCCCGGGACAGGGTCAGATACGCAGTATTTT. Encoded protein: CASSFPGTGSDTQYF. The rearrangement links TRBV7-6 to TRBJ2-3, with 9 bases matching TRBD1. Trimming cost V 3 bases and J 4 bases; bases outside gene matches: 5. The length of the CDR3 is 15 residues. The germline V gene encodes CDR1 SGHVS and CDR2 FNYEAQ.

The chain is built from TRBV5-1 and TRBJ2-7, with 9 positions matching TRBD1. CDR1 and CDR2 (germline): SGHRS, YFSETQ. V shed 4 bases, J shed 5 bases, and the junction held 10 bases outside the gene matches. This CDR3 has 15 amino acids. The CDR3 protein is CASSIGTGQLDEQYF. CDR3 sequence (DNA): TGCGCCAGCAGCATCGGGACAGGGCAGTTGGACGAGCAGTACTTC.

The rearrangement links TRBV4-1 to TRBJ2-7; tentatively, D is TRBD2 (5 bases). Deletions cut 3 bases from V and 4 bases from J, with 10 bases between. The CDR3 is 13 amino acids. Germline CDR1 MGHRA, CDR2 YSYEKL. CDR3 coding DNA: TGCGCCAGCAGCCAGAGGGTTTGGTACGAGCAGTACTTC. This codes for CASSQRVWYEQYF.

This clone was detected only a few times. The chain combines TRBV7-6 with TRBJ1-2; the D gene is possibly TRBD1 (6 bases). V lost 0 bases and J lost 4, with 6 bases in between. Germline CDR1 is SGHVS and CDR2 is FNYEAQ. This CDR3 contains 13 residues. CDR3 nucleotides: TGTGCCAGCAGCTTAGCAGGGGGCTATGGCTACACCTTC. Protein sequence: CASSLAGGYGYTF.

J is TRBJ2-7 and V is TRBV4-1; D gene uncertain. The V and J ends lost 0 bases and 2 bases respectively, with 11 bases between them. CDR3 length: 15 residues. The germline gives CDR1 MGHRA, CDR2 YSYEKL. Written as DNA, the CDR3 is TGCGCCAGCAGCCAAGAAACTGATACCGCCTACGAGCAGTACTTC. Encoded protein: CASSQETDTAYEQYF.

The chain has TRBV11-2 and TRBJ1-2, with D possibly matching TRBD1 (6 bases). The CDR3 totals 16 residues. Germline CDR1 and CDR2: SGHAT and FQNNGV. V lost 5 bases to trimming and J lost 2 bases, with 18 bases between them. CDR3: CASSHVQGEENYGYTF. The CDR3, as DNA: TGTGCCAGCAGCCATGTACAGGGCGAGGAGAACTATGGCTACACCTTC.

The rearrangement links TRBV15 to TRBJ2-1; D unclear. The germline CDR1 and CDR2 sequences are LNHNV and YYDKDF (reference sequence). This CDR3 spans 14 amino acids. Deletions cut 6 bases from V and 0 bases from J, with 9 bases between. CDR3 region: CATRASSSYNEQFF. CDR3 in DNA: TGTGCCACCAGGGCCAGTAGCTCCTACAATGAGCAGTTCTTC.

The CDR3 coding sequence is TGTGCCAGCAGTTACGCGACAGGGTGGGGCTACACCTTC. It is translated as CASSYATGWGYTF. The chain links TRBV6-5 to TRBJ1-2; 7 nucleotides match TRBD1. The CDR3 sequence is 13 residues long. Losses at the gene ends were 2 bases for V and 8 bases for J; bases not matched to a gene: 5. In germline, CDR1 is MNHEY, CDR2 SVGAGI.

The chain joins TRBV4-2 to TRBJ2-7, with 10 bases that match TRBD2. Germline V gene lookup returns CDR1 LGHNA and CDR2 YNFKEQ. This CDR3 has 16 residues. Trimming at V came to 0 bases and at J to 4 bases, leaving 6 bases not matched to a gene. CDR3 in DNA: TGTGCCAGCAGCCAAGAGAGGACTAGCGGATCATACGAGCAGTACTTC. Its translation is CASSQERTSGSYEQYF.

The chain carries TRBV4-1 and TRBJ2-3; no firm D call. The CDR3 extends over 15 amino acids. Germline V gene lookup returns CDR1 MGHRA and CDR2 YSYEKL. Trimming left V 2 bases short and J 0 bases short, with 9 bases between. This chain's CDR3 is CASSQSGASTDTQYF. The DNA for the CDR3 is TGCGCCAGCAGCCAATCCGGAGCCAGCACAGATACGCAGTATTTT.

CDR3 amino acids: CSVGGSEVFF. CDR3 DNA: TGCAGTGTAGGTGGATCCGAGGTGTTCTTC. The V and J genes are TRBV20-1 and TRBJ2-1, with D hard to call. Per germline, CDR1 DFQATT and CDR2 SNEGSKA (reference sequence). V was clipped by 7 bases and J by 15 bases, with 16 bases between them. The CDR3 loop spans 10 amino acids.

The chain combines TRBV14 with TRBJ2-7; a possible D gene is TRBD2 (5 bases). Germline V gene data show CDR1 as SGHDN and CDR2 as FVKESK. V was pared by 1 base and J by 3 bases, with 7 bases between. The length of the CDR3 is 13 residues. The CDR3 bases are TGTGCCAGCAGCCAAGGAGGGTACTACGAGCAGTACTTC. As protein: CASSQGGYYEQYF. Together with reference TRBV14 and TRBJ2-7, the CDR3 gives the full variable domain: EAGVTQFPSHSVIEKGQTVTLRCDPISGHDNLYWYRRVMGKEIKFLLHFVKESKQDESGMPNNRFLAERTGGTYSTLKVQPAELEDSGVYFCASSQGGYYEQYFGPGTRLTVT.

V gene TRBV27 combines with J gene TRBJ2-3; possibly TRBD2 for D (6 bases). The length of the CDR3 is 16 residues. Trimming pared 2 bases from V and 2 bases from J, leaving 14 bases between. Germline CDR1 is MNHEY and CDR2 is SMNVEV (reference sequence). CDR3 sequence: CASSLISGLYTDTQYF. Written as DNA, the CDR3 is TGTGCCAGCAGTTTAATCAGCGGGCTATACACAGATACGCAGTATTTT.

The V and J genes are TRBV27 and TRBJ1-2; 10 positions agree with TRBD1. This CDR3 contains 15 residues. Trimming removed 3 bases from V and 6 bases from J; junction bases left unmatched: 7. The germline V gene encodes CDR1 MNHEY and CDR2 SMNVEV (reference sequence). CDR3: CASSFGQGGPNGYTF. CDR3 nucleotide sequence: TGTGCCAGCAGTTTCGGACAGGGGGGACCCAATGGCTACACCTTC.

The CDR3, as DNA: TGTGCCAGCACTGGGACAGGAGCCTACGAGCAGTACTTC. The encoded protein is CASTGTGAYEQYF. The V gene is TRBV6-1, the J gene TRBJ2-7; TRBD1 matches at 8 bases. Trimming cost V 7 bases and J 2 bases; bases outside gene matches: 4. CDR1 and CDR2 (germline): MNHNS, SASEGT. The CDR3 runs 13 residues.

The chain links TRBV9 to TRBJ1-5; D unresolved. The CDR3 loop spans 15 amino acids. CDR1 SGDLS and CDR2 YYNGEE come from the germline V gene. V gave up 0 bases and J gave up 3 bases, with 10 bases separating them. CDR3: CASSVVGKNNQPQHF. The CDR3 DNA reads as TGTGCCAGCAGCGTAGTGGGGAAGAACAATCAGCCCCAGCATTTT.

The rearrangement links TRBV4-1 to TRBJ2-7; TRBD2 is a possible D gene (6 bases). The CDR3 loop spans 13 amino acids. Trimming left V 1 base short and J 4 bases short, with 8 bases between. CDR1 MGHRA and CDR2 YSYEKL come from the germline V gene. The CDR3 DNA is TGCGCCAGCAGCCAAGTCCGGGGGTACGAGCAGTACTTC. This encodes CASSQVRGYEQYF.

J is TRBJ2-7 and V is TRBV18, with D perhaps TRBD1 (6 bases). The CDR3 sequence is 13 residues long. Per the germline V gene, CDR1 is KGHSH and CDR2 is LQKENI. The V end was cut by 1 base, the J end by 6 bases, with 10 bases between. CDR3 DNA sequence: TGTGCCAGCTCACCACTTACAGGGACCGAGCAGTACTTC. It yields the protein CASSPLTGTEQYF.

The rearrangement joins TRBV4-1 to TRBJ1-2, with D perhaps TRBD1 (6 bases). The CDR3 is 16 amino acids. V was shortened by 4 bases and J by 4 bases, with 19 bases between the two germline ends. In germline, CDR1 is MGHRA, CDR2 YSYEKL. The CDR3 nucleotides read TGCGCCAGCAGCCCAGTGGAGGATGGACAGAGCTATGGCTACACCTTC. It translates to CASSPVEDGQSYGYTF.